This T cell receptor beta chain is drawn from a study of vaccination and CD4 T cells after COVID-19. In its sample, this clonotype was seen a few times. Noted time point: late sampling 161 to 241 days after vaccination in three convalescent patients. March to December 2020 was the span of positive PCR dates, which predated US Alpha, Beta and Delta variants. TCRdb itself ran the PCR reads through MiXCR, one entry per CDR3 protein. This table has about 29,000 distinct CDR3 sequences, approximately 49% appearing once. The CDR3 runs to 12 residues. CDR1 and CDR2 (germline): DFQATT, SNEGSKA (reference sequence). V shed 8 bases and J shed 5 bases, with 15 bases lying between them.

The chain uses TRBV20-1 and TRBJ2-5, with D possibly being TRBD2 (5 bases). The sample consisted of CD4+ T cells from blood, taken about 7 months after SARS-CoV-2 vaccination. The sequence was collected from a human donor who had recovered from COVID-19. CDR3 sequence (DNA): TGCAGTCCGCTCGGGGAATCGGAGACCCAGTACTTC. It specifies CSPLGESETQYF.